This TCR beta chain was sequenced for a study of blood T cell repertoires in COVID-19. Across the whole study: Material from acute and convalescent COVID-19 was sourced from the United States, Italy and Spain. PBMCs, B-cell-depleted T cells, or T cells provided the cDNA or gDNA that made up the material.

Clinical histories supplied by participants themselves formed the basis of cohort assignment. Per the authors' pipeline: Reference gene primers were amplified, and this amplification served to estimate nucleated cell counts. Measured with immunoSEQ multiplex PCR; TCRdb has only the in-frame clones, and not every one. The V and J calls and the clone size are those of that table, but D and trimming were determined from the DNA. The repertoire holds fewer than 200,000 clones, with around 80% as singletons. The clonotype originates from a woman aged 50 to 60 who had recovered from COVID-19. The sequenced sample was PBMCs or T cells enriched from blood (not recorded which).

The chain's CDR3 is CASSRTGGGGELFF. For the CDR3, the DNA is TGTGCCAGCAGCCGCACAGGGGGAGGAGGGGAGCTGTTTTTT. V and J are TRBV3-1 (or the pseudogene TRBV3-2) and TRBJ2-2, with 8 bases matching TRBD1. CDR1 is LGHDT and CDR2 is YNNKEL in the germline V gene (reference sequence). The CDR3 is made up of 14 amino acids. J was trimmed by 8 bases and V by 4 bases; bases with no gene match: 6.